This T cell receptor (beta chain) was captured in a study of Ad26.COV2.S vaccination and SARS-CoV-2 variants. Study-wide background: This donor came from the COV1001 trial of Ad26.COV2.S. Study-level points and caveats: The TCR-based breadth and depth measures might underestimate overall T cell responses.

TCRdb's table, derived via immunoSEQ multiplex PCR, lists solely in-frame clones and lacks some. The sample holds 410,000 or so clones; roughly 90% are singletons and the top ten take approximately 1.7%. The ends were cut back, 1 base at V and 1 base at J, with 14 bases in the middle. Germline V gene data show CDR1 as KGHSH and CDR2 as LQKENI. This CDR3 has 16 amino acids. Note on this clone: Antigen unknown.

Regarding treatment: about 20 received Ad26.COV2.S at low or high dose, single or two shots; roughly 5 received placebo; per-sample allocation not given. Repertoires come from day 63 after the first vaccine or placebo injection. Whoever gave the sample was an adult aged 18-55 years in Boston. In the vaccine, an Ad26 vector expressed the SARS-CoV-2 spike of the Wuhan strain. The sequencing here drew on peripheral blood, taken in a trial of Ad26.COV2.S vaccine versus placebo. The source of this sequence is a person aged 18-65 years who received the Ad26.COV2.S COVID-19 vaccine or a placebo. V gene TRBV18 combines with J gene TRBJ2-7; weak D call: TRBD1 (5 bases). This CDR3 reads CASSPLRGGGSYEQYF. For the CDR3, the DNA is TGTGCCAGCTCACCACTTAGGGGCGGTGGTTCCTACGAGCAGTACTTC.